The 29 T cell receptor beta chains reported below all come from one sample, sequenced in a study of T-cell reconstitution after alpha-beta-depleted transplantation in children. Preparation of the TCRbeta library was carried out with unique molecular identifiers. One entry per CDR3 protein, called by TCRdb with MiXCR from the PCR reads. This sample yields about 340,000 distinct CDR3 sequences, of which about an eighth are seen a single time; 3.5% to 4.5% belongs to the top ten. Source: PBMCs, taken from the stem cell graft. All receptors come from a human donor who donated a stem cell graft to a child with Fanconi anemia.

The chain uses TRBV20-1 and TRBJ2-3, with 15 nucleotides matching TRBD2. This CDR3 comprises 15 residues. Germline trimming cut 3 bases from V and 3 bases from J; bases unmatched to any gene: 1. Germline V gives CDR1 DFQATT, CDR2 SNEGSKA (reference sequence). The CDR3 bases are TGCAGTGCTAGTGGACTAGCGGGGGGGACAGATACGCAGTATTTT. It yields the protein CSASGLAGGTDTQYF.

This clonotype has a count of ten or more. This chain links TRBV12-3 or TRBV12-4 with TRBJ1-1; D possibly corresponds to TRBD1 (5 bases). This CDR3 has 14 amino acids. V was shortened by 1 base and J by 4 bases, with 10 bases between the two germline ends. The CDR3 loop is CASSLGGGITEAFF. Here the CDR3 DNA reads TGTGCCAGCAGTTTAGGGGGGGGAATCACTGAAGCTTTCTTT.

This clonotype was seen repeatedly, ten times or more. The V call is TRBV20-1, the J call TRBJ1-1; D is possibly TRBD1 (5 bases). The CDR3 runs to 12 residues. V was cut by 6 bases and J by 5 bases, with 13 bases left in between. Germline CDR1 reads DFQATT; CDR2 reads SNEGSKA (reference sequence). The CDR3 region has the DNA TGCAGTGCCGCGGGGGGATATACTGAAGCTTTCTTT. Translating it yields CSAAGGYTEAFF.

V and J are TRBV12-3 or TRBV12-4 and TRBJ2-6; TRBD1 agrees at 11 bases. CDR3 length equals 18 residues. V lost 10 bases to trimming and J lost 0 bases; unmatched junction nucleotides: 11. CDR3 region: CAICFGTGGYSGANVLTF. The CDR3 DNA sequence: TGTGCCATCTGTTTTGGGACAGGGGGATACTCTGGGGCCAACGTCCTGACTTTC.

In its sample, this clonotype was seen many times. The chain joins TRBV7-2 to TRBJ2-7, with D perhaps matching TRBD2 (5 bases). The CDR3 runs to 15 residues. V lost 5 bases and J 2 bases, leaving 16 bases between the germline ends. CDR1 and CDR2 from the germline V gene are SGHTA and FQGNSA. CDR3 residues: CASSTTRTGTYEQYF. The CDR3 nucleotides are TGTGCCAGCAGCACCACCCGGACGGGAACCTACGAGCAGTACTTC.

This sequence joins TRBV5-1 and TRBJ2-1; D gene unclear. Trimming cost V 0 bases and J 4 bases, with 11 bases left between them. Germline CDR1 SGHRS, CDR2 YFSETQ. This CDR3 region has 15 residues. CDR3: CASSLGRSEYNEQFF. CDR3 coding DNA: TGCGCCAGCAGCTTGGGTCGCTCAGAATACAATGAGCAGTTCTTC.

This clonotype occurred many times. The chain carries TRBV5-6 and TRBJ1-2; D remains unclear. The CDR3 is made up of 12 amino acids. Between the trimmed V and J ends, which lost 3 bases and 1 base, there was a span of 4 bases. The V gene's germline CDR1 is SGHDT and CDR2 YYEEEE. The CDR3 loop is CASSSYNYGYTF. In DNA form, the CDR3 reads TGTGCCAGCAGCTCCTATAACTATGGCTACACCTTC.

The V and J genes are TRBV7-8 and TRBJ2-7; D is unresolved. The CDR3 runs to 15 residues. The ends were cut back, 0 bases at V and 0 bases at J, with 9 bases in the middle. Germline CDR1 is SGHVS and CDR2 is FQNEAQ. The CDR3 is CASSLAAASSYEQYF. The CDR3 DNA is TGTGCCAGCAGCTTAGCTGCGGCTAGCTCCTACGAGCAGTACTTC.

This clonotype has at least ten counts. The CDR3 DNA sequence: TGTGCCAGCAGCCCCCTCCCGAAAACCATCTACGAGCAGTACTTC. The encoded protein is CASSPLPKTIYEQYF. This chain links TRBV14 with TRBJ2-7; D is uncertain. There are 15 residues in the CDR3. CDR1 SGHDN and CDR2 FVKESK come from the germline V gene. Trimming shortened V by 4 bases and J by 3 bases, and 16 bases separated the two germline ends. The full variable domain, rest sourced from reference TRBV14 and TRBJ2-7, is EAGVTQFPSHSVIEKGQTVTLRCDPISGHDNLYWYRRVMGKEIKFLLHFVKESKQDESGMPNNRFLAERTGGTYSTLKVQPAELEDSGVYFCASSPLPKTIYEQYFGPGTRLTVT.

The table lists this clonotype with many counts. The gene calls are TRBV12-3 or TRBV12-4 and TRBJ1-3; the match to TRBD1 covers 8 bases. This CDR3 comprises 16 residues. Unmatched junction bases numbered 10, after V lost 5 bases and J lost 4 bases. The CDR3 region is CASSPDRGHSGNTIYF. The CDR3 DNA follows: TGTGCCAGCAGTCCCGACAGGGGTCACAGCGGAAACACCATATATTTT.

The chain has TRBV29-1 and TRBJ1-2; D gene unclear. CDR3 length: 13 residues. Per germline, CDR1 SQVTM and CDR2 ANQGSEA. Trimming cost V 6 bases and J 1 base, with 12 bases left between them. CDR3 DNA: TGCAGCGTGGATAGAACTATTAACTATGGCTACACCTTC. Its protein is CSVDRTINYGYTF.

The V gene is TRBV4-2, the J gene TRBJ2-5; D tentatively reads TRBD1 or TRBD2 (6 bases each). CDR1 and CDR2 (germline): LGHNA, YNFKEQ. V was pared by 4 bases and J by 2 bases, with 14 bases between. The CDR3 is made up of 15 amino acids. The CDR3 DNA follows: TGTGCCAGCAGCCCTTCTGGGGGGCAGCAAGAGACCCAGTACTTC. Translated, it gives CASSPSGGQQETQYF.

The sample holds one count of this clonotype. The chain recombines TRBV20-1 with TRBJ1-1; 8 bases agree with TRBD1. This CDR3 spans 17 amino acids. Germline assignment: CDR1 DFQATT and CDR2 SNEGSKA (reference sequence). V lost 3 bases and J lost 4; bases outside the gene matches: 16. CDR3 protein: CSASLVSPGGAVTEAFF. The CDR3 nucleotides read TGCAGTGCTAGCCTAGTTTCCCCAGGGGGCGCGGTCACTGAAGCTTTCTTT.

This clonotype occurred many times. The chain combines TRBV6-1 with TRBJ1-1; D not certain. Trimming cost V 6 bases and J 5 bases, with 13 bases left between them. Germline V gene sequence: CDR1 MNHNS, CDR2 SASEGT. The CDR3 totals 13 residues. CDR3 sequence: CASSTLDSTEAFF. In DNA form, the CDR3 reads TGTGCCAGCAGCACTCTAGACTCGACTGAAGCTTTCTTT.

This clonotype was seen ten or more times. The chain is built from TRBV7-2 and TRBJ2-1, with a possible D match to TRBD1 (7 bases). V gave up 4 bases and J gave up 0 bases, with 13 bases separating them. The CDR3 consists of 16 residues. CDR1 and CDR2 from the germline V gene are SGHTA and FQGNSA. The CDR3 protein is CASSSPGGSSYNEQFF. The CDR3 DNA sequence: TGTGCCAGCAGCTCCCCAGGGGGGAGCTCCTACAATGAGCAGTTCTTC.

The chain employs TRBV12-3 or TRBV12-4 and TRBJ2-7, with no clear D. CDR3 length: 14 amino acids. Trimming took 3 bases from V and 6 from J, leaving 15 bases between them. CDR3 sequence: CASSFGQLLAEQYF. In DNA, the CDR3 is TGTGCCAGCAGTTTCGGGCAGCTTTTGGCCGAGCAGTACTTC.

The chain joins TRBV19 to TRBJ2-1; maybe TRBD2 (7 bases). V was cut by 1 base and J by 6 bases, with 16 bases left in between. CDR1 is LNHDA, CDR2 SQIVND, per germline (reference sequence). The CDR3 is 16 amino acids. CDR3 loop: CASSIGGGGLVNEQFF. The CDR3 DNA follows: TGTGCCAGTAGTATAGGAGGGGGGGGCTTAGTCAATGAGCAGTTCTTC.

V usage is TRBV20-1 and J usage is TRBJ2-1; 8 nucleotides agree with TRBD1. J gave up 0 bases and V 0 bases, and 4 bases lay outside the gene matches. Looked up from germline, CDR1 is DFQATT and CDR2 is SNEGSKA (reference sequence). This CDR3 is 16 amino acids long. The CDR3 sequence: CSARDWDRSSYNEQFF. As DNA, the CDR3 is TGCAGTGCTAGAGACTGGGACAGGAGCTCCTACAATGAGCAGTTCTTC.

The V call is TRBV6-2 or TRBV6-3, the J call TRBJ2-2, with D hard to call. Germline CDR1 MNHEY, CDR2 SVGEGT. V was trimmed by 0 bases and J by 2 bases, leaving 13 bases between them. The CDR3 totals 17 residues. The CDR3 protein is CASSYSRGTLNTGELFF. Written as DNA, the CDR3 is TGTGCCAGCAGTTACTCGAGAGGTACCCTAAACACCGGGGAGCTGTTTTTT.

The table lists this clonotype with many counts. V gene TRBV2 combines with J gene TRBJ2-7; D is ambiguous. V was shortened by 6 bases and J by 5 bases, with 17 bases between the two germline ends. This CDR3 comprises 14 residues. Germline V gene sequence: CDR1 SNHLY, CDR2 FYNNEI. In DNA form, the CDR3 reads TGTGCCAGCAGCTACGTCTCTCAAGGAAACGAGCAGTACTTC. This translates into CASSYVSQGNEQYF.

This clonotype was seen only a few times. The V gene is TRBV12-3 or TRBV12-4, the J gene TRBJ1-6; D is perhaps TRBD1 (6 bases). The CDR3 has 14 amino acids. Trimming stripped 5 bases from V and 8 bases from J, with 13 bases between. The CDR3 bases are TGTGCCAGCAGTGCGTACAGGGACGATTCACCCCTCCACTTT. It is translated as CASSAYRDDSPLHF.

The CDR3 loop reads CSEVRTGQETQYF. CDR3 sequence (DNA): TGCAGTGAAGTAAGGACAGGCCAAGAGACCCAGTACTTC. The chain recombines TRBV20-1 with TRBJ2-5, with TRBD1 matching over 7 bases. V dropped 7 bases and J dropped 1; count of bases not matched to a gene: 6. CDR1 is DFQATT, CDR2 SNEGSKA, per germline (reference sequence). CDR3 length equals 13 residues.

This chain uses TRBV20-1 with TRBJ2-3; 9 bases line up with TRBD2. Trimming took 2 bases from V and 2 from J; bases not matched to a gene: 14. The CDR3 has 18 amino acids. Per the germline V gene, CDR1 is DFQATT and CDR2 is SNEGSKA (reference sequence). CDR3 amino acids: CSARNPWGSGGYTDTQYF. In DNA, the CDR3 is TGCAGTGCTAGAAACCCGTGGGGTAGCGGGGGTTACACAGATACGCAGTATTTT.

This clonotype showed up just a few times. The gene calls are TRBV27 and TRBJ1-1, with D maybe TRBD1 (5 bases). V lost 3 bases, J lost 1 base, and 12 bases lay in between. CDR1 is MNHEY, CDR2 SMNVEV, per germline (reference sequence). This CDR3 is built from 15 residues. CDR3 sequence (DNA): TGTGCCAGCAGTTTGAAAAGGGGAGGGAACACTGAAGCTTTCTTT. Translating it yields CASSLKRGGNTEAFF.

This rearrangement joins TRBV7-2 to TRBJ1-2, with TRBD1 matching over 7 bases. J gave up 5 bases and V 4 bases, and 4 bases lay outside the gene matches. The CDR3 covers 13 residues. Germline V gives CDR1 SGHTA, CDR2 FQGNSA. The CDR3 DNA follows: TGTGCCAGCAGCTCGGACAGGAGGTATGGCTACACCTTC. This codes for CASSSDRRYGYTF.

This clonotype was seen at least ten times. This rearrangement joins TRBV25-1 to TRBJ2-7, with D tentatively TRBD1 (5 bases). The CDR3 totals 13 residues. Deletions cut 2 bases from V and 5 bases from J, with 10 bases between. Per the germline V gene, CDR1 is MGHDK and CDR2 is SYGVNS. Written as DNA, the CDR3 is TGTGCCAGCAGTGAACAGGGCAGCAACGAGCAGTACTTC. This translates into CASSEQGSNEQYF.

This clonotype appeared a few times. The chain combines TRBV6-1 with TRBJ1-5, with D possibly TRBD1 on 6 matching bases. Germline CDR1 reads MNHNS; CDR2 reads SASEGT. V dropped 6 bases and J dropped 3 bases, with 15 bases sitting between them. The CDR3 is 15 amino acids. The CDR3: CASSEKGGNNQPQHF. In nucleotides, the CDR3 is TGTGCCAGCAGCGAGAAGGGGGGGAACAATCAGCCCCAGCATTTT.

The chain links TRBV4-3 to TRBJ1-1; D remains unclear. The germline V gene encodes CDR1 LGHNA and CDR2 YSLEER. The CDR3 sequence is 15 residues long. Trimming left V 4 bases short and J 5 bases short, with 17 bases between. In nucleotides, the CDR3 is TGCGCCAGCAGCCGACAACCGGGCGCCTTTACTGAAGCTTTCTTT. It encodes CASSRQPGAFTEAFF.

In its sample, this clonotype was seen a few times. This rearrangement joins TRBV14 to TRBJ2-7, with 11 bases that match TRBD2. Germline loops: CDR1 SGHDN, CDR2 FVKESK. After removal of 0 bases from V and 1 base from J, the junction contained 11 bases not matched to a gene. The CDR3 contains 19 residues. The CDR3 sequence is CASSQDLDSGGAESYEQYV. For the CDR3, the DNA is TGTGCCAGCAGCCAAGATCTTGATAGCGGGGGGGCCGAGTCCTACGAGCAGTACGTC.